A selection of T cell receptor beta chains follows, all from one sample in a study of blood T cells in healthy people across ages. TCRdb re-derived calls from the 5' RACE reads in MiXCR, one entry per CDR3 protein. The sample yields 650,000 to 950,000 distinct CDR3 sequences, around 45% seen once. Sequencing was performed on blood. The receptors stem from a man aged 55 to 69 in good health. Each CDR3 is given with its conserved first and last residue. The D gene is left open where the match is weak. Expanded clones are given a class, and other clones once, few, many or no size at all.

size: few; V: TRBV4-1; D: TRBD1; J: TRBJ2-5; length: 15; DNA: TGCGCCAGCAGCCAAATCGGGACAGGGAAAGAGACCCAGTACTTC; CDR3: CASSQIGTGKETQYF
size: few; V: TRBV7-9; D: .; J: TRBJ2-3; length: 13; DNA: TGTGCCAGCAGCTTAGTAGAGCTGGATACGCAGTATTTT; CDR3: CASSLVELDTQYF
size: .; V: TRBV9; D: TRBD2; J: TRBJ2-5; length: 16; DNA: TGTGCCAGCAGCGTAGCTACTAGCGGGGTCCAAGAGACCCAGTACTTC; CDR3: CASSVATSGVQETQYF
size: .; V: TRBV3-1; D: TRBD2; J: TRBJ2-1; length: 18; DNA: TGTGCCAGCAGCCAAGCTTTGCTAGCGGGGGGGCCCGGAAATGAGCAGTTCTTC; CDR3: CASSQALLAGGPGNEQFF
size: once; V: TRBV11-2; D: .; J: TRBJ2-5; length: 12; DNA: TGTGCCAGCAGCTTAGATAAGGGGGCCCAGTACTTC; CDR3: CASSLDKGAQYF
size: .; V: TRBV1; D: .; J: TRBJ2-7; length: 12; DNA: TGCACCACCGGACTTCCTAACAATGAGCAGTACTTC; CDR3: CTTGLPNNEQYF
size: few; V: TRBV27; D: .; J: TRBJ2-5; length: 14; DNA: TGTGCCAGCAGTTCCCTAGCTAGGGAAGAGACCCAGTACTTC; CDR3: CASSSLAREETQYF
size: few; V: TRBV7-2; D: TRBD2; J: TRBJ2-4; length: 15; DNA: TGTGCCAGCAGCTTAGTAAGGACTAGCGGGGACATTCAGTACTTC; CDR3: CASSLVRTSGDIQYF
size: .; V: TRBV4-3; D: .; J: TRBJ2-5; length: 14; DNA: TGCGCCAGCAGCCAAGACGAGGGTCCGGGGACCCAGTACTTC; CDR3: CASSQDEGPGTQYF
size: .; V: TRBV7-9; D: .; J: TRBJ2-3; length: 15; DNA: TGTGCCAGCAGCTCCCGGGGTAGCGGCACAGATACGCAGTATTTT; CDR3: CASSSRGSGTDTQYF
size: .; V: TRBV20-1; D: .; J: TRBJ2-7; length: 13; DNA: TGCAGTGCTAGAGCGCAGGGAAACTACGAGCAGTACTTC; CDR3: CSARAQGNYEQYF
size: .; V: TRBV14; D: .; J: TRBJ1-5; length: 13; DNA: TGTGCCAGCAGCCAATATGGGGACGGGCCCCAGCATTTT; CDR3: CASSQYGDGPQHF
size: .; V: TRBV5-1; D: .; J: TRBJ2-1; length: 15; DNA: TGCGCCAGCAGCTTGGTGGGACAAGATTACAATGAGCAGTTCTTC; CDR3: CASSLVGQDYNEQFF
size: .; V: TRBV4-3; D: .; J: TRBJ1-2; length: 15; DNA: TGCGCCAGCAGCCAAGCGTCCGGGCCTATGGTGGGCTACACCTTC; CDR3: CASSQASGPMVGYTF
size: .; V: TRBV7-2; D: TRBD1; J: TRBJ2-7; length: 17; DNA: TGTGCCAGCAGCTTTTCCCCCCACCGGGACAGACCCTACGAGCAGTACTTC; CDR3: CASSFSPHRDRPYEQYF
size: .; V: TRBV5-1; D: TRBD2; J: TRBJ2-3; length: 16; DNA: TGCGCCAGCAGTCGACACACTAGCGGGGGGACCGTTTCGCAGTATTTT; CDR3: CASSRHTSGGTVSQYF
size: .; V: TRBV6-2/TRBV6-3; D: .; J: TRBJ2-3; length: 16; DNA: TGTGCCAGCAGCCCGTTTATGCGGGGCGCAACAGATACGCAGTATTTT; CDR3: CASSPFMRGATDTQYF
size: few; V: TRBV4-1; D: TRBD1; J: TRBJ1-1; length: 13; DNA: TGCGCCAGCGGGGACAGGTTGAACACTGAAGCTTTCTTT; CDR3: CASGDRLNTEAFF
size: few; V: TRBV27; D: TRBD1; J: TRBJ1-4; length: 16; DNA: TGTGCCAGCAGTCAAGACAGGGGGTCAACTAATGAAAAACTGTTTTTT; CDR3: CASSQDRGSTNEKLFF
size: .; V: TRBV20-1; D: .; J: TRBJ2-5; length: 16; DNA: TGCAGTGTTGGAGATGAGAAGGACCTAGCTCAAGAGACCCAGTACTTC; CDR3: CSVGDEKDLAQETQYF
size: few; V: TRBV27; D: .; J: TRBJ2-3; length: 16; DNA: TGTGCCAGCAGTTTATCCCCAGGGACTAGCACAGATACGCAGTATTTT; CDR3: CASSLSPGTSTDTQYF
size: .; V: TRBV7-6; D: .; J: TRBJ2-1; length: 14; DNA: TGTGCCAGCAGCTCTCAAGGGCGGGACAATGAGCAGTTCTTC; CDR3: CASSSQGRDNEQFF
size: few; V: TRBV9; D: .; J: TRBJ2-1; length: 13; DNA: TGTGCCAGCAGCGGGGACGGTTACAATGAGCAGTTCTTC; CDR3: CASSGDGYNEQFF
size: few; V: TRBV10-3; D: .; J: TRBJ2-7; length: 14; DNA: TGTGCCATCAGTGAATCCGGGGCGGCCTACGAGCAGTACTTC; CDR3: CAISESGAAYEQYF
size: few; V: TRBV6-2/TRBV6-3; D: .; J: TRBJ2-7; length: 15; DNA: TGTGCCAGCAGGAAGGGAACAGGGACCGTCTACGAGCAGTACTTC; CDR3: CASRKGTGTVYEQYF
size: many; V: TRBV29-1; D: TRBD2; J: TRBJ2-5; length: 16; DNA: TGCAGCGTTGTAACCGGGACTAGAGTCCCTATGGAGACCCAGTACTTC; CDR3: CSVVTGTRVPMETQYF
size: .; V: TRBV15; D: .; J: TRBJ2-7; length: 15; DNA: TGTGCCACCAGCAGAGATTCTATGAGCTCCTACGAACAGTACTTC; CDR3: CATSRDSMSSYEQYF
size: .; V: TRBV20-1; D: TRBD1; J: TRBJ1-4; length: 14; DNA: TGCAGTGCTAGACCCGGACAGGTCGGTGGAAAACTGTTTTTT; CDR3: CSARPGQVGGKLFF
size: .; V: TRBV7-9; D: TRBD1; J: TRBJ1-1; length: 15; DNA: TGTGCCAGCAGCCCTCAGGGGGTTCAAAACACTGAAGCTTTCTTT; CDR3: CASSPQGVQNTEAFF
size: .; V: TRBV7-2; D: TRBD1; J: TRBJ1-2; length: 15; DNA: TGTGCCAGCAGCCCGGGGGACAGACGTAACTATGGCTACACCTTC; CDR3: CASSPGDRRNYGYTF
size: .; V: TRBV24-1; D: .; J: TRBJ2-5; length: 14; DNA: TGTGCCACCAGTGGCAGGCCCCCCCAAGAGACCCAGTACTTC; CDR3: CATSGRPPQETQYF
size: few; V: TRBV20-1; D: .; J: TRBJ1-2; length: 12; DNA: TGCAGTGCTGGATCAGGGAACTATGGCTACACCTTC; CDR3: CSAGSGNYGYTF
size: .; V: TRBV5-6; D: .; J: TRBJ1-6; length: 15; DNA: TGTGCCAGCAGCTTGGTGGGGACCCTCAATTCACCCCTCCACTTT; CDR3: CASSLVGTLNSPLHF
size: .; V: TRBV5-1; D: .; J: TRBJ2-1; length: 14; DNA: TGCGCCAGCAGCCCATCGCGGTCCTACAATGAGCAGTTCTTC; CDR3: CASSPSRSYNEQFF
size: few; V: TRBV7-9; D: .; J: TRBJ2-3; length: 16; DNA: TGTGCCAGCAGCCTCCGCCTTGGGGGGGCCACAGATACGCAGTATTTT; CDR3: CASSLRLGGATDTQYF
size: .; V: TRBV7-2; D: .; J: TRBJ2-1; length: 14; DNA: TGTGCCAGCAGCTTATCCCCAGCGGTCAATGAGCAGTTCTTC; CDR3: CASSLSPAVNEQFF
size: once; V: TRBV4-3; D: .; J: TRBJ1-1; length: 15; DNA: TGCGCCAGCAGCCACACTCGAACTTCGGGCACTGAAGCTTTCTTT; CDR3: CASSHTRTSGTEAFF
size: .; V: TRBV7-2; D: .; J: TRBJ2-5; length: 15; DNA: TGTGCCAGCAGCACCTACCAGGTCTGGCAAGAGACCCAGTACTTC; CDR3: CASSTYQVWQETQYF
size: .; V: TRBV7-2; D: .; J: TRBJ1-2; length: 15; DNA: TGTGCCAGCAGCTTAGCCCCGGCAGGGAATGGTGGCTACACCTTC; CDR3: CASSLAPAGNGGYTF
size: few; V: TRBV19; D: .; J: TRBJ1-2; length: 13; DNA: TGTGCCAGTAGTATCGGCCAGGGCTATGGCTACACCTTC; CDR3: CASSIGQGYGYTF
size: few; V: TRBV20-1; D: TRBD1; J: TRBJ1-2; length: 15; DNA: TGCAGTGCTAGGAGCCTGGGACAGGGATCCTATGGCTACACCTTC; CDR3: CSARSLGQGSYGYTF
size: .; V: TRBV3-1; D: TRBD1; J: TRBJ2-3; length: 14; DNA: TGTGCCAGCAGCTCGGGACAGAAAACAGATACGCAGTATTTT; CDR3: CASSSGQKTDTQYF
size: once; V: TRBV9; D: TRBD2; J: TRBJ2-1; length: 16; DNA: TGTGCCAGCAGCGTAGGCGAACTAGCGGGAGCATATGAGCAGTTCTTC; CDR3: CASSVGELAGAYEQFF
size: once; V: TRBV2; D: .; J: TRBJ2-4; length: 17; DNA: TGTGCCAGCAGTAAAGGGTGGCTCTGGGAGGCCAAAAACATTCAGTACTTC; CDR3: CASSKGWLWEAKNIQYF
size: .; V: TRBV12-5; D: TRBD1; J: TRBJ2-5; length: 19; DNA: TGTGCTAGTGGTTTGCCCACGGGACAGGGGATGATGTACCAAGAGACCCAGTACTTC; CDR3: CASGLPTGQGMMYQETQYF
size: .; V: TRBV6-5; D: .; J: TRBJ2-7; length: 11; DNA: TGTGCCAGCAGTTACATGACCGAGCAGTACTTC; CDR3: CASSYMTEQYF
size: many; V: TRBV3-1; D: TRBD2; J: TRBJ2-7; length: 15; DNA: TGTGCCAGCAGCGTAGGCACTAGCGCTGCCTACGAGCAGTACTTC; CDR3: CASSVGTSAAYEQYF
size: .; V: TRBV12-3/TRBV12-4; D: .; J: TRBJ1-4; length: 15; DNA: TGTGCCAGCAGTTTAGCCGGGACATTTGAGGAAAAACTGTTTTTT; CDR3: CASSLAGTFEEKLFF
size: few; V: TRBV9; D: .; J: TRBJ2-3; length: 15; DNA: TGTGCCAGCAGCGGAAGGGACACCTACACAGATACGCAGTATTTT; CDR3: CASSGRDTYTDTQYF
size: many; V: TRBV10-3; D: .; J: TRBJ1-6; length: 14; DNA: TGTGCCATCAGTGGCCAACAGGGTGGTTCACCCCTCCACTTT; CDR3: CAISGQQGGSPLHF
size: .; V: TRBV7-8; D: TRBD1; J: TRBJ1-1; length: 15; DNA: TGTGCCAGCAGCTTCCCTCAGGGGGGAAACACTGAAGCTTTCTTT; CDR3: CASSFPQGGNTEAFF
size: .; V: TRBV28; D: TRBD2; J: TRBJ2-7; length: 18; DNA: TGTGCCAGCAGTTTATCTCCGGGACTAGGGAGCTCCTACAATGAGCAGTACTTC; CDR3: CASSLSPGLGSSYNEQYF
size: few; V: TRBV4-3; D: .; J: TRBJ2-1; length: 13; DNA: TGCGCCAGCAGCCCCGACAGGTCGCATGAGCAGTTCTTC; CDR3: CASSPDRSHEQFF
size: few; V: TRBV20-1; D: .; J: TRBJ2-5; length: 19; DNA: TGCAGTGCTAGAGATACTTCGGCAGATTCCACCACTGCCCAAGAGACCCAGTACTTC; CDR3: CSARDTSADSTTAQETQYF
size: many; V: TRBV5-1; D: TRBD1; J: TRBJ2-1; length: 16; DNA: TGCGCCAGCAGCATCGCCACCGGGACAGGGAGGGATGAGCAGTTCTTC; CDR3: CASSIATGTGRDEQFF
size: .; V: TRBV7-2; D: .; J: TRBJ1-2; length: 14; DNA: TGTGCCAGCAGCTCCCTACGGACAGCGTATGGCTACACCTTC; CDR3: CASSSLRTAYGYTF
size: .; V: TRBV18; D: TRBD1; J: TRBJ1-2; length: 18; DNA: TGTGCCAGCTCTTATACGGTGAATCAGGGGGCTACTAACTATGGCTACACCTTC; CDR3: CASSYTVNQGATNYGYTF
size: many; V: TRBV29-1; D: .; J: TRBJ2-7; length: 14; DNA: TGCAGCGTTGAAGACCCCGGGCGGGGCCACGAGCAGTACTTC; CDR3: CSVEDPGRGHEQYF
size: few; V: TRBV7-2; D: .; J: TRBJ1-2; length: 15; DNA: TGTGCCAGCAGCTCCTTAGGGGTCGGGGACTATGGCTACACCTTC; CDR3: CASSSLGVGDYGYTF
size: .; V: TRBV18; D: .; J: TRBJ2-3; length: 14; DNA: TGTGCCAGCTCACCATCAGGGTACACAGATACGCGGTATTTT; CDR3: CASSPSGYTDTRYF